These T cell receptor beta chains were read from a single sample in a study of blood T cell repertoires in COVID-19. The table came from immunoSEQ multiplex PCR; TCRdb's copy has only in-frame clones and leaves some out. Of 200,000 to 250,000 clones listed, 75% to 90% are singletons. The sequenced material came from peripheral blood. Every receptor here comes from a woman aged 65 to 85 with active or convalescent COVID-19. CDR3s leave out the opening cysteine and the closing phenylalanine or tryptophan. The order of the fields is J gene, V gene, CDR3 protein.

j_gene: TRBJ2-7; v_gene: TRBV5-8; CDR3aa: ASNHRPRGTYEQY
j_gene: TRBJ1-2; v_gene: TRBV6-6; CDR3aa: ASSYLGLNYGYT
j_gene: TRBJ1-1; v_gene: TRBV6-5; CDR3aa: ASIHDGRMNTEAF
j_gene: TRBJ1-1; v_gene: TRBV5-1; CDR3aa: ASSFSTGEGTEAF
j_gene: TRBJ2-3; v_gene: TRBV10-3; CDR3aa: AISESEAGTQY
j_gene: TRBJ2-7; v_gene: TRBV4-2; CDR3aa: ASSQAGTGASYEQY
j_gene: TRBJ2-5; v_gene: TRBV5-6; CDR3aa: ASRAPPGETQY
j_gene: TRBJ2-7; v_gene: TRBV6-5; CDR3aa: ASSYNRQGNEQY
j_gene: TRBJ1-2; v_gene: TRBV10-3; CDR3aa: AINRGLDYGYT
j_gene: TRBJ1-2; v_gene: TRBV28; CDR3aa: ASSLRPGQFNYGYT